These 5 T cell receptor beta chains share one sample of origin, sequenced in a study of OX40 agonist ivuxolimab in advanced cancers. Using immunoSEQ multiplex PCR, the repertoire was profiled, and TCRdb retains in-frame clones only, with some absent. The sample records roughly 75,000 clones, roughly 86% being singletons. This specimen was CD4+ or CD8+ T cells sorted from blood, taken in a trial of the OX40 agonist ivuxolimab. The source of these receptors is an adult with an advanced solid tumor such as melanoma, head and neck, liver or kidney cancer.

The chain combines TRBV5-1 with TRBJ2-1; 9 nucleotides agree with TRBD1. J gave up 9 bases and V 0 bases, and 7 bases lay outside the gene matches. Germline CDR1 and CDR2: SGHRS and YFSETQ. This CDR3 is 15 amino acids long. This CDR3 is CASSLDTTGGREQFF. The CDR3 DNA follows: TGCGCCAGCAGCTTGGATACGACAGGGGGACGTGAGCAGTTCTTC.

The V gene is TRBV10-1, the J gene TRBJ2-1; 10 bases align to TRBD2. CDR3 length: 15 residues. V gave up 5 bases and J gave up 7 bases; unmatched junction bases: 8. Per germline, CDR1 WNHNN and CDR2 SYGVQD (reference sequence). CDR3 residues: CASSPGTSAWNEQFF. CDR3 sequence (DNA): TGCGCCAGCAGTCCCGGGACTAGCGCATGGAATGAGCAGTTCTTC.

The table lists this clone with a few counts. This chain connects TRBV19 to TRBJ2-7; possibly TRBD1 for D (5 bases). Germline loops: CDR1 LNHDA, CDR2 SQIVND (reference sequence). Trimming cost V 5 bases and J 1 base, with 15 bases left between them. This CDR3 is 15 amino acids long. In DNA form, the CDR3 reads TGTGCCAGTAGTGCCGGGCCTAGGGGTTCCTACGAGCAGTACTTC. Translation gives CASSAGPRGSYEQYF. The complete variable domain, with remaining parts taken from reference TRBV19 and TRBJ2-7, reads DGGITQSPKYLFRKEGQNVTLSCEQNLNHDAMYWYRQDPGQGLRLIYYSQIVNDFQKGDIAEGYSVSREKKESFPLTVTSAQKNPTAFYLCASSAGPRGSYEQYFGPGTRLTVT.

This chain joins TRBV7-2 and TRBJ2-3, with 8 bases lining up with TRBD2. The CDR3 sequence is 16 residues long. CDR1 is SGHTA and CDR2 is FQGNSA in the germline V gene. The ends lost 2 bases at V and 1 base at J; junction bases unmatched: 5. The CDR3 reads CASSLPRGVGTDTQYF. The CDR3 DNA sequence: TGTGCCAGCAGCTTACCGCGGGGGGTCGGCACAGATACGCAGTATTTT. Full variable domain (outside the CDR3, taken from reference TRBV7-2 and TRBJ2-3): GAGVSQSPSNKVTEKGKDVELRCDPISGHTALYWYRQSLGQGLEFLIYFQGNSAPDKSGLPSDRFSAERTGGSVSTLTIQRTQQEDSAVYLCASSLPRGVGTDTQYFGPGTRLTVL.

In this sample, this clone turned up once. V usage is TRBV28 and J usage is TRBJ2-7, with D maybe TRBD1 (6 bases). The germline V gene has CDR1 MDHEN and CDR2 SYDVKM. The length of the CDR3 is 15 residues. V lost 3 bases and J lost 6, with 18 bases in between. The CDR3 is CASSFRPGVYGEQYF. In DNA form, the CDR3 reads TGTGCCAGCAGTTTCCGGCCAGGGGTCTACGGCGAGCAGTACTTC.